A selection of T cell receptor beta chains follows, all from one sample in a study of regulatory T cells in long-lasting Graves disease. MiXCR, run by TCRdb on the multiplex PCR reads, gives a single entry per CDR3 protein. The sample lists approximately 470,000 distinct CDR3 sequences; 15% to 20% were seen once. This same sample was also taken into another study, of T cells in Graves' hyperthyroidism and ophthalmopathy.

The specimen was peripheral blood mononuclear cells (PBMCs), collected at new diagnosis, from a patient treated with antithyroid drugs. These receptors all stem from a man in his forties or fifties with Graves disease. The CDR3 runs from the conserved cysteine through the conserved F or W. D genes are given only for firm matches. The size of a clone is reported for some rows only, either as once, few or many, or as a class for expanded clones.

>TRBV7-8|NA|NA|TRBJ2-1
CASRTPTTRRKNEQFF
TGTGCCAGCCGAACCCCTACGACTAGGCGAAAGAATGAGCAGTTCTTC
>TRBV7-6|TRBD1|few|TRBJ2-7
CASSPGTGGNEQYF
TGTGCCAGCAGCCCCGGGACAGGGGGTAACGAGCAGTACTTC
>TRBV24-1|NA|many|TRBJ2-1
CATRRTEHNEQFF
TGTGCCACCAGGAGGACAGAACACAATGAGCAGTTCTTC
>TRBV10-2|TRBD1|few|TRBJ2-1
CASSEILQGAEQFF
TGCGCCAGCAGTGAGATTCTACAGGGGGCTGAGCAGTTCTTC
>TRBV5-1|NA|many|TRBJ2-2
CASSNERNTGELFF
TGCGCCAGCAGCAACGAGAGAAACACCGGGGAGCTGTTTTTT
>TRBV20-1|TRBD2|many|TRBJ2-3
CSARDETSGRAYLLAQYF
TGCAGTGCTAGAGATGAGACTAGCGGGAGGGCCTATTTGTTGGCGCAGTATTTT
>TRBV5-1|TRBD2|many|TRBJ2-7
CASSAGLADYEQYF
TGCGCCAGCAGCGCGGGACTAGCGGACTACGAGCAGTACTTC
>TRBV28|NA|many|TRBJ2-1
CASSPGGRDYNEQFF
TGTGCCAGCAGCCCTGGTGGGAGAGACTACAATGAGCAGTTCTTC
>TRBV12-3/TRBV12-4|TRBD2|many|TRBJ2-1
CASTRTSGINEQFF
TGTGCCAGCACCCGGACTAGCGGGATCAATGAGCAGTTCTTC
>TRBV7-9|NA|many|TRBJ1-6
CASSPLGDTFWDSPLHF
TGTGCCAGCAGCCCGCTAGGGGACACCTTTTGGGATTCACCCCTCCACTTT
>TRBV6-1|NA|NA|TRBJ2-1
CASSYSSYEQFF
TGTGCCAGCAGCTATTCAAGCTATGAGCAGTTCTTC
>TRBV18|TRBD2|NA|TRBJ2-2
CASSPTSPTGELFF
TGTGCCAGCTCACCGACTAGCCCCACCGGGGAGCTGTTTTTT
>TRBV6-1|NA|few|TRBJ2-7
CASSHGSDEQYF
TGTGCCAGCAGTCACGGAAGTGACGAGCAGTACTTC
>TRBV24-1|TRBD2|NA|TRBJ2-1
CATSDLAGGYNEQFF
TGTGCCACCAGTGATCTAGCGGGAGGTTACAATGAGCAGTTCTTC
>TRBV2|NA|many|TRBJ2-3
CASLLGGGADTQYF
TGTGCCAGCCTCCTGGGGGGAGGCGCAGATACGCAGTATTTT
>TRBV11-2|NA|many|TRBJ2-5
CASSLGVSQETQYF
TGTGCCAGCAGCTTAGGGGTCAGCCAAGAGACCCAGTACTTC